This T cell receptor beta chain was observed in a study of vaccination effects on CD4 cells after COVID-19. Peptide-pool stimulation followed by sequencing identified expanded antigen-specific CD4+ clonotypes in the ViraFEST assay. The authors isolated CD4+ T cells after about eleven days of culture. Every participant took two doses of the BNT162b2 or mRNA-1273 vaccine. Vaccinees lacked prior SARS-CoV-2 infection and tested negative for nucleocapsid antibodies. On this clone itself: Its antigen is currently unknown.

Trimming took 0 bases from V and 7 from J; bases not matched to a gene: 6. The CDR3 extends over 16 amino acids. The germline gives CDR1 LGHNA, CDR2 YSLEER. The study, taken as a whole, reports: Vaccine-induced clones in healthy vaccinees cross-reacted with common cold coronaviruses in only 1 of 255 cases.

Assay: immunoSEQ multiplex PCR; the TCRdb copy retains only in-frame clones and omits some. This table has around 25,000 clones, 83% appearing once. The receptor comes from a human donor who received a COVID-19 vaccine. Some clones in this sample may be carry-over from other donors' samples. Sequenced material: CD4+ T cells from PBMCs cultured with HCoV-NL63 spike peptides, taken after COVID-19 vaccination. The rearrangement links TRBV4-3 to TRBJ1-5; TRBD1 agrees at 10 bases. CDR3 nucleotide sequence: TGCGCCAGCAGCCAAGAGGTGGGGACAGGGGCACAGCCCCAGCATTTT. It codes for CASSQEVGTGAQPQHF.